This T cell receptor (beta chain) was recorded in a study of blood T cell repertoires in COVID-19. Overall study: Donors in the United States, Italy and Spain gave samples during acute or convalescent COVID-19.

In the source study's methods: Amplification of reference gene primers was used by the study to estimate nucleated cell counts. Only in-frame clones appear in the TCRdb table, and some are missing; sequencing was by immunoSEQ multiplex PCR. The DNA gave D and trimming, while V, J and clone size come from that table. The sample holds around 150,000 clones, roughly 80% seen once. This clone showed up just a few times. This CDR3 spans 12 amino acids. The germline V gene encodes CDR1 SQVTM and CDR2 ANQGSEA. Trimming left V 4 bases short and J 8 bases short, with 11 bases between. The V gene is TRBV29-1, the J gene TRBJ1-4; D possibly corresponds to TRBD1 (5 bases). Sequenced material: PBMCs or T cells enriched from blood (not recorded which). This sequence originates from a man in his forties or fifties who had recovered from COVID-19. CDR3 protein: CSVAGEGEKLFF. Here the CDR3 DNA reads TGCAGCGTTGCCGGGGAGGGGGAAAAACTGTTTTTT.